Listed here are 24 T cell receptor beta chains from one sample, sequenced in a study of T cells expressing NK-cell markers. One entry per CDR3 protein, without DNA, is what TCRdb gives after re-calling the 5' RACE reads. This sample's table has about 460,000 distinct CDR3 sequences. Sequenced material: blood T cells: a sorted CD56 or NKG2C T cell subset, CD4+ or CD8+ T cells, or bulk PBMC T cells (not recorded which). The receptors were sampled from a woman in her 50s in good health.

V gene TRBV20-1 combines with J gene TRBJ2-2; absent DNA, TCRdb's TRBD2 call cannot be checked. The V gene's germline CDR1 is DFQATT and CDR2 SNEGSKA (reference sequence). This CDR3 spans 15 amino acids. CDR3 in amino acids: CSATIPTRGAGELFF.

The V and J genes are TRBV3-1 and TRBJ2-1; TCRdb reports TRBD2, a call that lacks DNA to check it against. The CDR3 extends over 17 amino acids. CDR1 LGHDT and CDR2 YNNKEL come from the germline V gene (reference sequence). CDR3 sequence reads: CASSQEESAGAWDEQFF.

The chain uses TRBV24-1 and TRBJ2-3; TCRdb indicates TRBD1, and absent DNA this call remains unverified. Germline V lookup: CDR1 KGHDR, CDR2 SFDVKD. The CDR3 extends over 14 amino acids. This CDR3 reads CAERNWGETDTQYF.

The chain couples TRBV7-6 to TRBJ2-1; the TRBD2 assignment by TCRdb is unverifiable without DNA. Germline CDR1 and CDR2: SGHVS and FNYEAQ. The CDR3 is 16 amino acids. CDR3 sequence reads: CASSLLGAGDSYEQFF.

The V gene is TRBV7-9, the J gene TRBJ1-1; TCRdb's D call, TRBD1, is unchecked because there is no DNA. The CDR3 length is 14 residues. The germline V gene has CDR1 SEHNR and CDR2 FQNEAQ (reference sequence). The CDR3 here is CASSLGEKHTEAFF.

The CDR3 protein is CASSPPTGRAEDTQYF. The chain combines TRBV4-1 with TRBJ2-3; TCRdb picks TRBD2, but there is no DNA to check that call. The CDR3 length is 16 residues. Germline V CDR1 and CDR2: MGHRA, YSYEKL.

The rearrangement links TRBV24-1 to TRBJ2-1. Looked up from germline, CDR1 is KGHDR and CDR2 is SFDVKD. CDR3 length equals 14 residues. Here the CDR3 reads CATTVRTRPNEQFF.

The chain is built from TRBV7-9 and TRBJ2-3; TCRdb's D gene call, TRBD1, goes unchecked for lack of DNA. Germline values: CDR1 SEHNR, CDR2 FQNEAQ (reference sequence). The CDR3 spans 15 residues. CDR3 protein: CASSLSEGLGDTQYF. Full variable domain (missing parts from reference TRBV7-9 and TRBJ2-3): DTGVSQNPRHKITKRGQNVTFRCDPISEHNRLYWYRQTLGQGPEFLTYFQNEAQLEKSRLLSDRFSAERPKGSFSTLEIQRTEQGDSAMYLCASSLSEGLGDTQYFGPGTRLTVL.

The chain combines TRBV5-1 with TRBJ2-5; absent DNA, TCRdb's TRBD2 call cannot be checked. This CDR3 is built from 17 residues. The germline gives CDR1 SGHRS, CDR2 YFSETQ. The CDR3 sequence: CASSPRLAGAGGETQYF.

The chain has TRBV11-3 and TRBJ2-7; TCRdb's D call, TRBD2, is unchecked because there is no DNA. Looked up from germline, CDR1 is SGHNT and CDR2 is YENEEA. This CDR3 is 15 amino acids long. This CDR3 is CASSFGGLTTYEQYF.

The CDR3 is CATSDVAGEYNEQFF. The chain links TRBV24-1 to TRBJ2-1. Germline-derived CDR1 and CDR2 are KGHDR and SFDVKD. The CDR3 covers 15 residues.

The chain is built from TRBV18 and TRBJ2-6; TCRdb reports TRBD1, a call that lacks DNA to check it against. The CDR3 has 17 amino acids. CDR1 and CDR2 from the germline V gene are KGHSH and LQKENI. The CDR3 is CASSPNTGLSGANVLTF.

This sequence joins TRBV6-1 and TRBJ1-5; TCRdb calls TRBD1, which cannot be checked without DNA. The CDR3 contains 12 residues. Germline V gene sequence: CDR1 MNHNS, CDR2 SASEGT. The CDR3 sequence: CASRDRNQPQHF.

The chain combines TRBV7-6 with TRBJ2-7; TCRdb selects TRBD1, and the lack of DNA leaves this call unchecked. This CDR3 comprises 14 residues. CDR1 is SGHVS, CDR2 FNYEAQ, per germline. This chain's CDR3 is CASSPSWGPGEQYF.

This chain links TRBV5-1 with TRBJ2-2; checking the TCRdb D call of TRBD2 is not possible without DNA. Germline lookup yields CDR1 SGHRS and CDR2 YFSETQ. This CDR3 spans 15 amino acids. CDR3 loop: CASSLIAKAGGELFF.

V is TRBV18 and J is TRBJ2-1; TCRdb's D gene call, TRBD2, goes unchecked for lack of DNA. The CDR3 runs to 14 residues. Germline CDR1 reads KGHSH; CDR2 reads LQKENI. The CDR3 spells CASFFASGILEQFF.

V usage is TRBV5-1 and J usage is TRBJ2-1; TCRdb's D gene call, TRBD2, goes unchecked for lack of DNA. The CDR3 spans 15 residues. The germline gives CDR1 SGHRS, CDR2 YFSETQ. The CDR3: CASSEIAGVSNEQFF.

This chain uses TRBV3-1 with TRBJ1-1. CDR1 is LGHDT, CDR2 YNNKEL, per germline (reference sequence). The CDR3 is 13 amino acids. The CDR3 sequence is CASSQGAGTEAFF.

The chain uses TRBV13 and TRBJ1-1; TCRdb indicates TRBD1, and absent DNA this call remains unverified. Germline values: CDR1 PRHDT, CDR2 FYEKMQ (reference sequence). This CDR3 is 13 amino acids long. CDR3 protein: CASRWGENTEAFF.

The V call is TRBV27, the J call TRBJ2-2. From germline, CDR1 is MNHEY and CDR2 SMNVEV (reference sequence). This CDR3 has 17 amino acids. The CDR3 is CASSLLFSGARTGELFF.

The chain carries TRBV15 and TRBJ2-1; TCRdb proposes TRBD1, but this gene call is untestable without DNA. CDR3 size: 15 residues. Germline V gene sequence: CDR1 LNHNV, CDR2 YYDKDF (reference sequence). CDR3 loop: CATSRPGQGAREQFF.

V is TRBV7-8 and J is TRBJ2-2; checking the TCRdb D call of TRBD1 is not possible without DNA. In germline, CDR1 is SGHVS, CDR2 FQNEAQ. The CDR3 extends over 15 amino acids. This chain's CDR3 is CASSLGGGPTGELFF. Together with reference TRBV7-8 and TRBJ2-2, the CDR3 gives the full variable domain: GAGVSQSPRYKVAKRGQDVALRCDPISGHVSLFWYQQALGQGPEFLTYFQNEAQLDKSGLPSDRFFAERPEGSVSTLKIQRTQQEDSAVYLCASSLGGGPTGELFFGEGSRLTVL.

J is TRBJ2-5 and V is TRBV7-8. This CDR3 has 16 amino acids. Germline assignment: CDR1 SGHVS and CDR2 FQNEAQ. The CDR3: CASSFGRTRLQETQYF.

V gene TRBV21-1 combines with J gene TRBJ2-1; TCRdb picks TRBD2, but there is no DNA to check that call. TRBV21-1 is marked as a pseudogene. The CDR3 extends over 16 amino acids. This chain's CDR3 is CASTQKQGPIYNEQFF.